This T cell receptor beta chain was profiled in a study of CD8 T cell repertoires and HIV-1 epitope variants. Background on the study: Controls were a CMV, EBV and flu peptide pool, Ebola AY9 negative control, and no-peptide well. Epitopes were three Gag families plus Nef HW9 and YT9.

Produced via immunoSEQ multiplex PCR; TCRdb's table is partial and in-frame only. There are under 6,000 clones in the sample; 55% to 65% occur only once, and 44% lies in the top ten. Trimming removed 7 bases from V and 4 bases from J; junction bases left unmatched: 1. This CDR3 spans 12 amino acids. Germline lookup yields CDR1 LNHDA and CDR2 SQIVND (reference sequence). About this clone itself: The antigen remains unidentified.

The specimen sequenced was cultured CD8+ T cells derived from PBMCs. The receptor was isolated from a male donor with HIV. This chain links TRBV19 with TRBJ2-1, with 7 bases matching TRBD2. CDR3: CASTSGYNEQFF. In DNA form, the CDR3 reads TGTGCCAGTACTAGCGGTTACAATGAGCAGTTCTTC.